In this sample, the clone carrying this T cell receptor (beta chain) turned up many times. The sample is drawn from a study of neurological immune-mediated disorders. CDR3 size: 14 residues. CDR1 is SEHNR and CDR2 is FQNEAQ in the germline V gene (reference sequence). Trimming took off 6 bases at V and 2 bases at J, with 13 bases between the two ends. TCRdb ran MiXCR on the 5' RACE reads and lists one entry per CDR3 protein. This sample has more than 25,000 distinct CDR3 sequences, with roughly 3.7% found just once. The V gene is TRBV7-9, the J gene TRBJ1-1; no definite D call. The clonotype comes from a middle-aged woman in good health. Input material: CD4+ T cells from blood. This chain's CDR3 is CASSRMIDNTEAFF. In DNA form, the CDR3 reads TGTGCCAGCAGTCGGATGATAGATAACACTGAAGCTTTCTTT.